These T cell receptor beta chains were read from a single sample in a study of blood T cell repertoires in COVID-19. Assay: immunoSEQ multiplex PCR; the TCRdb copy retains only in-frame clones and omits some. The data contain 250,000 to 300,000 clones, 88% of them singletons. Material for sequencing was peripheral blood. The source is a woman aged 25 to 39 with COVID-19, enrolled during active disease. Both conserved end residues are part of each CDR3.

cdr3_length	v_call	j_call	cdr3_aa
14	TRBV5-1	TRBJ2-5	CASSGTGTRETQYF
13	TRBV2	TRBJ1-2	CASSEQGHYGYTF
14	TRBV27	TRBJ2-2	CAAIRDYNTGELFF
18	TRBV11-2	TRBJ1-6	CASSLVGARSSYNSPLHF
12	TRBV2	TRBJ2-3	CASSLETDTQYF
16	TRBV28	TRBJ2-7	CASSSYRTSGSYEQYF
13	TRBV2	TRBJ2-7	CASRTLKSYEQYF
14	TRBV27	TRBJ2-7	CASSLSSVSYEQYF
14	TRBV28	TRBJ2-7	CASSYGTGSYEQYF
17	TRBV10-3	TRBJ2-1	CAISGGDIASSYNEQFF
14	TRBV5-1	TRBJ2-7	CASSHRGAMDEQYF
15	TRBV5-4	TRBJ2-1	CASRSQLADYNEQFF
19	TRBV4-1	TRBJ2-1	CASSQATSGAMSSYNEQFF
12	TRBV2	TRBJ2-5	CASTRGPETQYF
16	TRBV5-1	TRBJ2-4	CASSLRQGQQGNIQYF
11	TRBV20-1	TRBJ2-7	CSASYGDEQYF
15	TRBV5-5	TRBJ1-5	CASSPGTGVGQPQHF
15	TRBV25-1	TRBJ1-1	CASSDGTGVGTEAFF
13	TRBV30	TRBJ1-2	CAWSQQGIYGYTF
14	TRBV7-8	TRBJ2-7	CASSSSGDLYEQYF
15	TRBV4-1	TRBJ1-5	CASSQFLAPSQPQHF
17	TRBV9	TRBJ1-3	CASSSLDSARSGNTIYF
16	TRBV6-4	TRBJ2-1	CASSGLAGGSYNEQFF
16	TRBV24-1	TRBJ2-1	CATSDPGLAGGNEQFF
10	TRBV2	TRBJ2-3	CASSVNTQYF
15	TRBV24-1	TRBJ2-2	CATSEVQGKVGELFF
14	TRBV4-1	TRBJ2-7	CASSQTSRTYEQYF
15	TRBV6-5	TRBJ2-5	CASKVGTSGQETQYF
14	TRBV30	TRBJ1-6	CAWSSGTGVSPLHF
12	TRBV7-6	TRBJ2-5	CASSLREETQYF
11	TRBV20-1	TRBJ2-3	CSARGGLAQYF
16	TRBV5-1	TRBJ1-4	CASSLVGQLPNEKLFF
11	TRBV27	TRBJ2-5	CASSSRETQYF
13	TRBV29-1	TRBJ1-5	CSVLGGANQPQHF
16	TRBV7-2	TRBJ2-7	CASSSPVVTMGFEQYF
16	TRBV3-1/TRBV3-2	TRBJ2-1	CASSQALVSGRNEQFF
12	TRBV12-3/TRBV12-4	TRBJ1-4	CASSSGFEKLFF
13	TRBV3-1/TRBV3-2	TRBJ1-5	CASSQDINQPQHF
15	TRBV4-1	TRBJ1-2	CASSPRARGGYGYTF
15	TRBV30	TRBJ1-4	CAWSAGTGSDEKLFF
15	TRBV15	TRBJ1-2	CATSQDRIAVYGYTF
15	TRBV2	TRBJ2-1	CASSGDRGSYNEQFF
15	TRBV4-1	TRBJ1-5	CASSQGDRAYQPQHF
18	TRBV4-2	TRBJ2-3	CASSQENLQGGSAVTQYF
16	TRBV19	TRBJ2-7	CASSIDTSGSDYEQYF
14	TRBV2	TRBJ1-6	CASRLQGLNSPLHF
13	TRBV6-2/TRBV6-3	TRBJ2-1	CASSYYLPNEQFF
12	TRBV28	TRBJ1-5	CASSPGFQPQHF
20	TRBV4-2	TRBJ2-3	CASSQEGLAGVLHSTDTQYF
12	TRBV24-1	TRBJ1-5	CATSVEDQPQHF
19	TRBV2	TRBJ1-5	CASSEAPRAFRYSNQPQHF
17	TRBV7-2	TRBJ1-4	CASSPPGEAATNEKLFF
11	TRBV3-1/TRBV3-2	TRBJ2-1	CASSHGPEQFF
11	TRBV12-3/TRBV12-4	TRBJ2-7	CASSFGAQQYF
17	TRBV28	TRBJ2-6	CASSRHYRVTGANVLTF
13	TRBV30	TRBJ2-7	CAWSAGAPYEQYF